This TCR beta chain was sequenced during a study of cytomegalovirus exposure and HLA in healthy donors. A multiplex PCR was run with 60 Vbeta primers and 13 Jbeta primers. Sequenced by immunoSEQ multiplex PCR; TCRdb stores in-frame clones only, minus some. The table records 95,000 to 150,000 clones, roughly 80% of them present only once. This clone has only a few counts. The target antigen is unknown. Whole-study results and caveats: Segments of the TCR beta V type were, in most cases, productive about 90% or about 30% of the time in an earlier analysis. High specificity and sensitivity for cytomegalovirus status were reported for the classifier. Later analysis associated a missense DCLRE1C variant with TCR beta V- and J-gene trimming.

The length of the CDR3 is 14 residues. V was clipped by 3 bases and J by 8 bases, with 17 bases between them. Germline V gives CDR1 SGHRS, CDR2 YFSETQ. V usage is TRBV5-1 and J usage is TRBJ1-1, with D tentatively TRBD1 (5 bases). Sequenced: PBMCs. This TCR was recovered from a man aged 55 to 69 in good health and CMV-seropositive. DNA for the CDR3: TGCGCCAGCAGCTATTCAGGGAAGGCTCTCGAAGCTTTCTTT. Translating gives CASSYSGKALEAFF.